These T cell receptor beta chains were read from a single sample in a study of blood T cell repertoires in COVID-19. Method: immunoSEQ multiplex PCR; TCRdb's copy keeps in-frame clones and lacks some. Of about 210,000 clones in the sample, approximately 82% were seen once. Sequencing was performed on peripheral blood. The origin of the receptors is a woman in her thirties or forties with acute or convalescent COVID-19. Both conserved end residues are part of each CDR3. A D gene is named only where the DNA matches it firmly. The listing skips clone size in some rows; elsewhere it reads once, few, many or a size class.

cdr3_length	j_call	d_call	clone_size	v_call	cdr3_aa	cdr3_nt
13	TRBJ1-1	.	.	TRBV13	CASSLSGVAEAFF	TGTGCCAGCAGCCTGAGTGGAGTGGCTGAAGCTTTCTTT
10	TRBJ2-3	.	.	TRBV29-1	CSVGGDTQYF	TGCAGCGTTGGCGGGGATACGCAGTATTTT
13	TRBJ1-2	.	.	TRBV29-1	CSVNSHARGGYTF	TGCAGCGTAAATTCTCATGCTCGCGGGGGCTACACCTTC
15	TRBJ1-5	.	.	TRBV5-1	CASSLDWQSNQPQHF	TGCGCCAGCAGCTTGGATTGGCAGTCGAATCAGCCCCAGCATTTT
17	TRBJ2-1	TRBD2	.	TRBV9	CASSVGGTSGRRGEQFF	TGTGCCAGCAGCGTCGGTGGGACTAGCGGGAGGAGGGGTGAGCAGTTCTTC
14	TRBJ1-2	TRBD1	.	TRBV29-1	CSVEGGGRNYGYTF	TGCAGCGTTGAAGGAGGGGGCCGTAACTATGGCTACACCTTC
15	TRBJ1-3	TRBD1	.	TRBV5-1	CASSFGTGQAPTIYF	TGCGCCAGCAGCTTCGGAACAGGACAGGCCCCGACCATATATTTT
15	TRBJ1-5	.	.	TRBV6-5	CASNAGADSNQPQHF	TGTGCCAGCAACGCGGGAGCAGATAGCAATCAGCCCCAGCATTTT
15	TRBJ2-7	TRBD2	.	TRBV2	CASSDASGRRYEQYF	TGTGCCAGCAGTGATGCTAGCGGGAGGCGGTACGAGCAGTACTTC
14	TRBJ2-3	TRBD2	.	TRBV20-1	CSASPGLAGDTQYF	TGCAGTGCTAGTCCGGGACTAGCAGGAGATACGCAGTATTTT
14	TRBJ1-6	.	few	TRBV19	CASSIEVRDSPLHF	TGTGCCAGTAGTATCGAAGTTCGGGATTCACCCCTCCACTTT
14	TRBJ2-7	TRBD1	.	TRBV5-1	CASSPGTGVYEQYF	TGCGCCAGCAGTCCCGGGACAGGGGTCTACGAGCAGTACTTC
15	TRBJ2-1	TRBD2	.	TRBV2	CASRFGLAGGGEQFF	TGTGCCAGCAGATTTGGACTAGCGGGGGGCGGTGAGCAGTTCTTC
12	TRBJ1-1	.	.	TRBV5-1	CASSLTSTEAFF	TGCGCCAGCAGCCTAACGAGCACTGAAGCTTTCTTT
13	TRBJ1-2	.	.	TRBV7-6	CASSLVTGNGYTF	TGTGCCAGCAGCTTAGTAACAGGGAATGGCTACACCTTC
14	TRBJ1-5	.	.	TRBV30	CAWSSQTNNQPQHF	TGTGCCTGGAGTTCACAGACCAACAATCAGCCCCAGCATTTT
15	TRBJ1-1	.	once	TRBV7-2	CASSPGQFQNTEAFF	TGTGCCAGCAGCCCAGGACAGTTCCAGAACACTGAAGCTTTCTTT
17	TRBJ1-5	TRBD1	.	TRBV30	CAWSVLGQGEWDQPQHF	TGTGCCTGGAGTGTACTAGGACAGGGGGAGTGGGATCAGCCCCAGCATTTT
12	TRBJ1-1	.	.	TRBV30	CAWGRASTEAFF	TGTGCCTGGGGGAGGGCTAGCACTGAAGCTTTCTTT
13	TRBJ1-1	.	once	TRBV13	CASSSYSDTEAFF	TGTGCCAGCAGCTCCTACAGTGATACTGAAGCTTTCTTT
17	TRBJ1-2	.	few	TRBV20-1	CSASLRREAANKYGYTF	TGCAGTGCTAGTCTTCGGAGGGAGGCGGCGAATAAGTATGGCTACACCTTC
14	TRBJ2-7	.	.	TRBV24-1	CATSESGLTYEQYF	TGTGCCACCAGTGAGAGCGGACTTACCTACGAGCAGTACTTC
16	TRBJ2-6	.	.	TRBV24-1	CATSDRRSSGANVLTF	TGTGCCACCAGTGATCGGAGGAGCTCTGGGGCCAACGTCCTGACTTTC
14	TRBJ1-4	TRBD1	few	TRBV11-2	CASRQGASNEKLFF	TGTGCCAGCAGACAGGGGGCATCTAATGAAAAACTGTTTTTT
13	TRBJ1-1	.	.	TRBV12-3/TRBV12-4	CASSFAGLTEAFF	TGTGCCAGCAGTTTTGCAGGGCTTACTGAAGCTTTCTTT
17	TRBJ2-2	.	.	TRBV4-1	CASSRPRVTSNTGELFF	TGCGCCAGCAGCCGGCCCCGGGTTACCTCGAACACCGGGGAGCTGTTTTTT
16	TRBJ2-3	TRBD1	.	TRBV7-9	CASSLNGQGDTDTQYF	TGTGCCAGCAGCTTAAACGGACAGGGGGATACAGATACGCAGTATTTT
14	TRBJ2-7	TRBD1	.	TRBV19	CASSILQGAVEQYF	TGTGCCAGTAGTATATTGCAGGGGGCAGTCGAGCAGTACTTC
11	TRBJ2-7	TRBD2	.	TRBV12-3/TRBV12-4	CASSLGGAQNF	TGTGCCAGCAGTTTGGGAGGGGCTCAGAACTTC
14	TRBJ1-1	TRBD1	.	TRBV7-2	CASSSLGGTGRAFF	TGTGCCAGCAGCTCACTTGGGGGGACAGGGAGAGCTTTCTTT
13	TRBJ2-5	TRBD1	.	TRBV19	CASSRDSQETQYF	TGTGCCAGTAGTCGGGACAGTCAAGAGACCCAGTACTTC
16	TRBJ1-5	TRBD1	.	TRBV30	CAWRSGRDRAGQPQHF	TGTGCCTGGAGGTCGGGCCGAGACAGGGCCGGTCAGCCCCAGCATTTT
15	TRBJ2-7	TRBD1	.	TRBV25-1	CASSELEGGTGRQYF	TGTGCCAGCAGTGAATTAGAGGGCGGGACAGGGAGGCAGTACTTC
13	TRBJ2-7	.	.	TRBV19	CASSITISYEQYF	TGTGCCAGTAGTATAACCATCAGCTACGAGCAGTACTTC
11	TRBJ2-1	.	.	TRBV6-5	CASLFYNEQFF	TGTGCCAGCCTATTTTACAATGAGCAGTTCTTC
16	TRBJ1-6	TRBD1	.	TRBV19	CASSRGRGSDNSPLHF	TGTGCCAGTAGTAGAGGCAGGGGGTCAGATAATTCACCCCTCCACTTT
15	TRBJ2-3	.	.	TRBV5-1	CASSLGTGYTDTQYF	TGCGCCAGCAGCTTGGGGACTGGATACACAGATACGCAGTATTTT
12	TRBJ2-7	.	few	TRBV9	CASSLVAYEQYF	TGTGCCAGCAGCTTGGTAGCGTACGAGCAGTACTTC
14	TRBJ1-1	.	.	TRBV25-1	CASSDNRPNTEAFF	TGTGCCAGCAGTGACAACAGGCCTAACACTGAAGCTTTCTTT